The 14 T cell receptor beta chains listed next were all sequenced from one sample in a study of blood T cell repertoires in COVID-19. Libraries were prepared by immunoSEQ multiplex PCR; TCRdb keeps only in-frame clonotypes and omits some of them. The table shows 200,000 to 250,000 clones, with 83% occurring only once. Sequencing was performed on peripheral blood. These receptor sequences come from a woman in her 30s with COVID-19, enrolled during active disease.

The chain employs TRBV30 and TRBJ1-2; no reliable D call. CDR1 is GTSNPN and CDR2 is SVGIG in the germline V gene (reference sequence). The V end was cut by 3 bases, the J end by 0 bases, with 17 bases between. The CDR3 is 16 residues long. CDR3 region: CAWRREGTPSNYGYTF. The CDR3 DNA is TGTGCCTGGAGAAGGGAGGGAACCCCCTCTAACTATGGCTACACCTTC.

The chain employs TRBV6-2 or TRBV6-3 and TRBJ2-4; D is perhaps TRBD1 (5 bases). V lost 4 bases and J 2 bases, leaving 15 bases between the germline ends. CDR3 size: 16 residues. Germline CDR1 MNHEY, CDR2 SVGEGT. The CDR3 DNA sequence: TGTGCCAGCAGTTTTCCTCAGGGTCTGACCAAAAACATTCAGTACTTC. Its translation is CASSFPQGLTKNIQYF.

The chain combines TRBV6-1 with TRBJ2-5; D is perhaps TRBD1 (6 bases). The V and J ends lost 4 bases and 1 base respectively, with 16 bases between them. Germline values: CDR1 MNHNS, CDR2 SASEGT. The CDR3 contains 16 residues. Here the CDR3 reads CASSGGRNRVQETQYF. CDR3 nucleotides: TGTGCCAGCAGTGGGGGGCGGAACAGGGTCCAAGAGACCCAGTACTTC.

In this sample, this clone turned up once. CDR3: CASSLEGSTGELFF. The CDR3 DNA is TGTGCCAGCAGCTTAGAGGGCAGCACCGGGGAGCTGTTTTTT. The chain is built from TRBV11-3 and TRBJ2-2; D is ambiguous. Trimming removed 0 bases at V and 4 bases at J, with 6 bases between. The germline V gene has CDR1 SGHNT and CDR2 YENEEA. CDR3 length: 14 residues.

The genes are TRBV19 and TRBJ2-5; 8 nucleotides agree with TRBD1. Germline V gives CDR1 LNHDA, CDR2 SQIVND (reference sequence). The CDR3 spans 15 residues. V lost 5 bases, J lost 3 bases, and 8 bases stayed unmatched. CDR3 nucleotides: TGTGCCAGTAGTCGGGGACAGGTGGAGGAAGAGACCCAGTACTTC. Encoded protein: CASSRGQVEEETQYF.

This chain uses TRBV2 with TRBJ2-2, with D possibly matching TRBD2 (6 bases). Per germline, CDR1 SNHLY and CDR2 FYNNEI. CDR3 length: 13 residues. Trimming stripped 9 bases from V and 5 bases from J, with 13 bases between. The CDR3 nucleotides read TGTGCCAGACGTGAACGGGGGACCGGGGAGCTGTTTTTT. It yields the protein CARRERGTGELFF.

The rearrangement uses TRBV28 and TRBJ1-1; D is possibly TRBD1 (6 bases). The CDR3 spans 13 residues. Trimming removed 4 bases from V and 3 bases from J, with 9 bases in between. Germline V gives CDR1 MDHEN, CDR2 SYDVKM. The CDR3 protein is CASSWTEDTEAFF. The CDR3 DNA reads TGTGCCAGCAGTTGGACAGAGGACACTGAAGCTTTCTTT.

This chain joins TRBV19 and TRBJ2-5, with 7 bases matching TRBD2. CDR3 size: 13 residues. CDR1 is LNHDA and CDR2 is SQIVND in the germline V gene (reference sequence). J was trimmed by 5 bases and V by 7 bases; bases with no gene match: 7. CDR3 loop: CASTVGGLETQYF. Written as DNA, the CDR3 is TGTGCCAGTACCGTCGGGGGGTTGGAGACCCAGTACTTC.

This clone was counted a single time. The rearrangement uses TRBV11-2 and TRBJ2-3; D possibly corresponds to TRBD2 (7 bases). Trimming removed 7 bases at V and 3 bases at J, with 23 bases between. Germline CDR1 reads SGHAT; CDR2 reads FQNNGV. The CDR3 is made up of 17 amino acids. The DNA for the CDR3 is TGTGCCAGCACCCCGGGTCCAGGAGGGGGGGGAACAGATACGCAGTATTTT. Its protein product is CASTPGPGGGGTDTQYF.

This CDR3 reads CASSYSTVGTSGRLGNEQFF. The CDR3 region has the DNA TGTGCCAGCAGTTACTCGACGGTTGGGACTAGCGGGAGGCTAGGCAATGAGCAGTTCTTC. V gene TRBV6-2 or TRBV6-3 combines with J gene TRBJ2-1; 15 bases align to TRBD2. The length of the CDR3 is 20 residues. With V trimmed by 0 bases and J by 6 bases, 12 bases remained unmatched. Looked up from germline, CDR1 is MNHEY and CDR2 is SVGEGT.

The J gene is TRBJ2-7, the V gene TRBV7-2; 7 positions match TRBD2. V was clipped by 1 base and J by 0 bases; unmatched bases: 6. The CDR3 totals 16 residues. The V gene's germline CDR1 is SGHTA and CDR2 FQGNSA. The CDR3 loop is CASSLDGGRSSYEQYF. The CDR3 DNA reads TGTGCCAGCAGCTTAGACGGCGGGAGAAGCTCCTACGAGCAGTACTTC.

The gene calls are TRBV28 and TRBJ1-1; 8 nucleotides match TRBD1. From germline, CDR1 is MDHEN and CDR2 SYDVKM. This CDR3 comprises 13 residues. V trimming: 6 bases; J trimming: 1 base; junction bases outside the gene matches: 1. CDR3 in amino acids: CASRGTGNTEAFF. In DNA form, the CDR3 reads TGTGCCAGCAGAGGGACAGGGAACACTGAAGCTTTCTTT.

The chain has TRBV30 and TRBJ1-1; the D is unclear. Germline V CDR1 and CDR2: GTSNPN, SVGIG (reference sequence). V lost 4 bases and J lost 4, with 13 bases in between. The CDR3 is made up of 13 amino acids. The CDR3 spells CAWTRIRATEAFF. In DNA, the CDR3 is TGTGCCTGGACCAGGATAAGAGCCACTGAAGCTTTCTTT.

This clone appeared a single time. V gene TRBV10-3 combines with J gene TRBJ1-1; no clear D gene. This CDR3 is built from 15 residues. V lost 6 bases and J lost 3, with 17 bases in between. Germline V lookup: CDR1 ENHRY, CDR2 SYGVKD. The CDR3 protein is CAIRAGTPGDTEAFF. DNA for the CDR3: TGTGCCATCAGGGCAGGCACCCCCGGGGACACTGAAGCTTTCTTT.